The present entry profiles one T cell receptor (beta chain) with its context. Germline values: CDR1 MNHEY, CDR2 SMNVEV (reference sequence). With 6 bases clipped from V and 1 base from J, the junction kept 3 bases outside the gene matches. The CDR3 loop spans 14 amino acids. These data are taken from a study of T cell changes during pregnancy in multiple sclerosis. Here immunoSEQ multiplex PCR was the method, and the copy in TCRdb shows in-frame clones only, minus some. The sample contains tens of thousands of clones, about 88% of which appear only once. This sequence was found in a female donor in good health, enrolled as a control in a pregnancy study. The sample consisted of CD8+ T cells from peripheral blood mononuclear cells, taken after pregnancy. This sequence joins TRBV27 and TRBJ1-5; TRBD1 matches at 7 bases. CDR3 in amino acids: CASRSGGSNQPQHF. The CDR3 region has the DNA TGTGCCAGCAGATCAGGGGGAAGCAATCAGCCCCAGCATTTT.